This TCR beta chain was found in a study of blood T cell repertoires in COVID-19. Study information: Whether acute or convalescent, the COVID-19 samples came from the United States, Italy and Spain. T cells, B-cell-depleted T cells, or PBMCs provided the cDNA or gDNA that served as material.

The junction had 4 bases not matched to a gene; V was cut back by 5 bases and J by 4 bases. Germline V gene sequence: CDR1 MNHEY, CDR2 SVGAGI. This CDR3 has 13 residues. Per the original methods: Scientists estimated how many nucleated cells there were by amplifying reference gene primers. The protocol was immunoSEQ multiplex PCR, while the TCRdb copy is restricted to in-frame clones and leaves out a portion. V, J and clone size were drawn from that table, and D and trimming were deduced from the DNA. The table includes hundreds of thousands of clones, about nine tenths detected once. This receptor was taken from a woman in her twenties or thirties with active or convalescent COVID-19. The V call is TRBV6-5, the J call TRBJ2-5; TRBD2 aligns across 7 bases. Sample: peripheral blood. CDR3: CASSPPGGETQYF. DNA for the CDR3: TGTGCCAGCAGTCCCCCGGGGGGAGAGACCCAGTACTTC.